This T cell receptor beta chain was sequenced for a study of CD8 T cells in acute hepatitis C reinfection (dated by TCRdb to about 2021). Background for the entire study: Both during acute infection and after viral clearance, the study profiled the TCRbeta repertoire of CD8+ T cells that were specific for the HCV NS3-1073 epitope. Paired acute and follow-up samples were contributed by four of the spontaneous resolvers. General study outcomes and caveats: Follow-up repertoires were not available for chronically infected subjects, because NS3-1073 specific cells were too rare to be sorted. TRBV04 and TRBV06 gene families were preferentially used in all groups, and this usage was not explained by overrepresentation in the naive pool. CDR3 sequences shared with other epitopes were rare, and differing sequencing approaches may have limited exact matching. The NS3-1073 specific repertoires were highly diverse, and diversity did not differ significantly among acute resolver, follow-up resolver and acute chronic samples. Regardless of outcome, some 13 public clonotypes were found, and one public clonotype used V04-02/J02-02. Because bulk sequencing covered only the TCRbeta chain, the alphabeta pairing of public clonotypes could not be determined.

The FACS-sorted cells had their genomic DNA extracted, and the commercial immunoSEQ service was used to sequence the TCRbeta chains. Per the source publication's procedure: Repertoire data were analyzed with ImmunoSEQ Analyzer software v3.0 and R v3.5.1. Sequences containing stop codons or out-of-frame rearrangements were removed, so only productive rearrangements were analyzed. The sequencing provider supplied the Simpson diversity, Shannon entropy, CDR3 length and nucleotide addition metrics. Clonotypes were grouped by frequency as dominant, sub-dominant, low or lowest abundance, and most analyses excluded clonotypes below 0.1%. A CDR3 amino acid clonotype was called public when found in at least two subjects at a cumulative frequency of at least 0.5%. TCRdb took over this immuneACCESS table, retaining in-frame rearrangements with V and J assigned. Such tables are incomplete; in checked studies, under half of the missing clones stem from an unresolved V gene, and the remainder is unexplained. V, J and clone size derive from that table, while D and trimming were established from the DNA sequence. The sample table holds about 38,000 clones, of which 80% to 90% were seen once. The ten biggest clones cover roughly 9.7% of the sample.

CDR1 MNHEY and CDR2 SVGAGI were looked up in the germline V gene. The germline V end is reduced by 0 bases and the J end by 11 bases; junction bases left unmatched: 4. From cysteine to phenylalanine, the CDR3 is 15 amino acids long. Only CDR3 DNA remains: 45 bases, in frame from the first base. Explained via the paper, the time point label denotes: naive CD8 control sorted from an acute-time-point sample. Enrolled in the Montreal Hepatitis C Cohort (HEPCO) in Canada, the donors were people who inject drugs, and these donors were followed every 3 months. Acute primary HCV infection was defined by a positive HCV RNA or antibody test following a negative test within the previous 24 weeks. Antibodies against CD3, CD8 and CD45RO were used for surface staining, and dead cells were excluded with an aqua fixable dye. The cohort comprised fewer than 10 spontaneous resolvers, defined by HCV RNA clearance within 24 weeks. From thawed, previously cryostored peripheral blood mononuclear cells, CD8+ T cells were purified through negative selection performed by means of the MACS CD8+ T cell Isolation Kit. A BD FACSAria II cell sorter was used to sort the cells.

In regard to this clone: Its specific antigen is unknown. Base qualities are missing; no much larger clone stands one base away.

The specimen was naive CD8+ T cells from PBMCs. What the cell subset or site label conveys for this sample: sorted total naive CD45RO-negative CD8+ T cells. This chain joins TRBV6-5 to TRBJ2-1; 13 of the junction bases match TRBD2. The receptor was derived from a woman under 30 who spontaneously cleared hepatitis C infection. In nucleotides, the sequence is TGTGCCAGCAGTTACTCGGGACTAGCGGGATCCAAGCAGTTCTTC. Protein translation: CASSYSGLAGSKQFF.